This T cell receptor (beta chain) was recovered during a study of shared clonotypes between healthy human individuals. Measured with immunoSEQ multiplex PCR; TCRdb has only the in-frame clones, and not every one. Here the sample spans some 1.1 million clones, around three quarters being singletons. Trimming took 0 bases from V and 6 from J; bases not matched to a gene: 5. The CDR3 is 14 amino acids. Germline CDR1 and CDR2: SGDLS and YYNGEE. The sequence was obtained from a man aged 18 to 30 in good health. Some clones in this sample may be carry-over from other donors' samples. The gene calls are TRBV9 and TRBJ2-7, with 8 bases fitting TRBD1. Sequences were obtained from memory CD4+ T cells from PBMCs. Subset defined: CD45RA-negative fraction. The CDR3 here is CASSVGDRPPEQYF. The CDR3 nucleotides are TGTGCCAGCAGCGTAGGGGACAGGCCCCCCGAGCAGTACTTC. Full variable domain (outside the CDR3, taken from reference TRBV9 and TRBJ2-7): DSGVTQTPKHLITATGQRVTLRCSPRSGDLSVYWYQQSLDQGLQFLIQYYNGEERAKGNILERFSAQQFPDLHSELNLSSLELGDSALYFCASSVGDRPPEQYFGPGTRLTVT.